Described below is a single TCR beta chain sequence and its context. The antigen is undetermined. This CDR3 is built from 18 residues. V lost 3 bases and J lost 1, with 21 bases in between. The sample is drawn from a study of response to subunit inactivated influenza vaccine. General study points: Authors proposed each seasonal influenza vaccination draws in few new T cells.

In TCRdb, the RT-PCR reads were re-called with MiXCR into one record per CDR3 protein. The sample comprises approximately 520,000 distinct CDR3 sequences, over 25% of which are singletons, and 1.9% rests with the top ten. The sample in question was CD4+ T cells sorted from PBMCs, obtained around 5 days after vaccination. The sequence came from a middle-aged man who received an inactivated influenza vaccine. The rearrangement links TRBV12-3 or TRBV12-4 to TRBJ1-1; D gene ambiguous. The CDR3 spells CASSFSFGGFVANTEAFF. The CDR3 DNA follows: TGTGCCAGCAGTTTTAGTTTTGGAGGGTTTGTTGCGAACACTGAAGCTTTCTTT.